The 2 T cell receptor beta chains listed next were all sequenced from one sample in a study of persistence of HIV-infected CD4 T cells. This was the immunoSEQ version 4 assay in survey mode. TCRdb's copy holds only in-frame clones and misses some; the assay was immunoSEQ multiplex PCR. The sample yields about 37,000 clones, roughly 80% seen once. Lysates of CMV-infected fibroblasts at 10 ug/mL stimulated these cells. Sorted nonresponding memory CD4+ T cells were CD40L-negative, CD69-negative, CD45RO-high. The antigens of these receptors remain unknown. Source: CD4+ T cells sorted from PBMCs after approximately 18-hour stimulation, taken from a patient who received antiretroviral therapy. Receptor source: an adult man with HIV who was CMV-seropositive.

This chain joins TRBV5-1 and TRBJ2-2; D is uncertain. Trimming took off 6 bases at V and 5 bases at J, with 11 bases between the two ends. CDR1 SGHRS and CDR2 YFSETQ come from the germline V gene. There are 13 residues in the CDR3. CDR3 DNA: TGCGCCAGCACCACCTTACGAACCGGGGAGCTGTTTTTT. This sequence encodes CASTTLRTGELFF.

J is TRBJ1-5 and V is TRBV7-8, with 7 bases that match TRBD1. This CDR3 comprises 17 residues. Germline-derived CDR1 and CDR2 are SGHVS and FQNEAQ. J lost 4 bases, V lost 2 bases, and 11 bases had no gene match. CDR3 region: CASSLTRGPGNNQPQHF. The DNA of the CDR3 is TGTGCCAGCAGCTTAACGAGGGGGCCGGGGAATAATCAGCCCCAGCATTTT.